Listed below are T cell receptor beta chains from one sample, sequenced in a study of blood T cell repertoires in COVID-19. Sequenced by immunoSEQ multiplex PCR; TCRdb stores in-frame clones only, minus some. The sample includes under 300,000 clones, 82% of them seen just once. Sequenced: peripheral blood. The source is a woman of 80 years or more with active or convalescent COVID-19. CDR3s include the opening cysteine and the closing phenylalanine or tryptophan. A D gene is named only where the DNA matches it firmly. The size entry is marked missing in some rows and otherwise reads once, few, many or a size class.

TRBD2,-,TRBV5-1,CASSQPGTSGTHEQFF
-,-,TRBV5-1,CASSRSGAGQPQHF
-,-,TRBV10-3,CAISDIGTTYEQYF
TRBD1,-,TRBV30,CAWSSYRGHGYTF
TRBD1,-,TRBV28,CASSLWTGTGNTIYF
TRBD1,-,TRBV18,CASSSWTGQSYEQYF
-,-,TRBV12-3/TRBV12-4,CASSSGETQYF
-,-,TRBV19,CASSIVSRGTEAFF
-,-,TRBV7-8,CASSLQSAANQPQHF
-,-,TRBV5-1,CASSLGGETYNEQFF
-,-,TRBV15,CATRPGSGAGEKLFF
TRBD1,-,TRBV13,CASSSGQGEAFF
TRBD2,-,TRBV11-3,CASSSLGLAGVVPYEQYF
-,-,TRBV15,CATRNLPSYEQYF
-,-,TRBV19,CASSARDTATDTQYF
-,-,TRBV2,CASSDGRGNYGYTF
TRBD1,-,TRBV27,CASSLKTGGYEQFF
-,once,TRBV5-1,CASSPGVGGNTIYF
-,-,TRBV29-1,CSVVRRGGNIQYF
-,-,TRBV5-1,CASSFIGDGYTF
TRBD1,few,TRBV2,CASESTSRQGAGYTF
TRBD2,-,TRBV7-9,CASSSGLAGRIYNEQFF
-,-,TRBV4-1,CASSQDSGVLQETQYF
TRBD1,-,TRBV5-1,CASSLGQGLGPLHF
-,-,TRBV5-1,CASSLDRVGYGYTF
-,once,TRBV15,CATSRDESRYGYTF
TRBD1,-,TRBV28,CASTDRVHGYTF